This TCR beta chain was retrieved from a study of T cells in Graves' hyperthyroidism and ophthalmopathy. Study results and caveats: The model predicted ophthalmopathy a median approximately six months before onset.

The CDR3 spans 14 residues. From germline, CDR1 is MNHEY and CDR2 SVGEGT. V lost 8 bases and J lost 8, with 19 bases in between. Amplification targeted TCR beta CDR3 regions from RNA transcripts. HTBI primers drove first-round RT-PCR of the TCR CDR3. TCRdb called the multiplex PCR reads again in MiXCR, with one record for every CDR3 protein. The sample has about 740,000 distinct CDR3 sequences, 14% seen once. Comment on this clonotype: Its antigen is unidentified.

Sequencing was performed on blood. The sequence was collected from a woman aged 18-35 years with Graves' hyperthyroidism. This rearrangement joins TRBV6-2 or TRBV6-3 to TRBJ2-1; no firm D call. The CDR3 DNA follows: TGTGCCAGCGGGCCTGGGAATCCAACGGATGAGCAGTTCTTC. Translated: CASGPGNPTDEQFF.